The rows below give T cell receptor beta chains drawn from one sample of a study of tumor-infiltrating lymphocytes in primary liver carcinoma. TCRdb passed the multiplex PCR reads through MiXCR, listing each CDR3 protein once. The profile shows a few hundred thousand distinct CDR3 sequences, around three fifths of them singletons. The specimen was peripheral blood. These receptors were collected from a woman aged 30 to 39 with primary liver carcinoma and hepatitis B virus infection. The CDR3 runs from the conserved cysteine through the conserved F or W. The D gene is left open where the match is weak. Clone sizes are given selectively: once, few, many, or a class where the clone is expanded.

D gene	J gene	clone size	V gene	CDR3 protein	CDR3 DNA
-	TRBJ1-2	-	TRBV29-1	CRVEADRPNYSYTF	TGCAGAGTTGAGGCTGACAGGCCTAACTATAGCTACACCTTC
-	TRBJ2-4	many	TRBV12-3/TRBV12-4	CASSLWVASKNIQYF	TGTGCCAGCAGTTTGTGGGTTGCGTCCAAAAACATTCAGTACTTC
-	TRBJ2-2	-	TRBV6-2/TRBV6-3	CASSRRTSTGELFF	TGTGCCAGCAGTCGCCGGACATCCACCGGGGAGCTGTTTTTT
-	TRBJ1-2	-	TRBV5-6	CASSRIAGYTF	TGTGCCAGCAGCCGGATAGCCGGCTACACCTTC
-	TRBJ2-1	-	TRBV6-5	CASCYLPGAGYNEQFF	TGTGCCAGCTGTTACCTCCCGGGGGCGGGATACAATGAGCAGTTCTTC
TRBD1	TRBJ2-7	many	TRBV29-1	CSVELGQGTSYEQYF	TGCAGCGTTGAATTAGGACAGGGGACCTCCTACGAGCAGTACTTC
-	TRBJ1-6	-	TRBV7-9	CASSFGSPLHF	TGTGCCAGCAGCTTCGGCTCACCCCTCCACTTT
TRBD2	TRBJ2-1	-	TRBV10-2	CASSEELAGGKFF	TGCGCCAGCAGTGAAGAACTAGCGGGAGGGAAGTTCTTC
TRBD1	TRBJ2-4	-	TRBV5-4	CACSPSGGTGGLAKNIQYF	TGTGCCTGCAGCCCCTCAGGGGGGACAGGTGGATTAGCCAAAAACATTCAGTACTTC
-	TRBJ2-1	few	TRBV5-4	CASRSGRGQFF	TGTGCCAGCAGGTCCGGCCGCGGGCAGTTCTTC